This is a list of T cell receptor beta chains from one sample in a study of blood T cell repertoires in COVID-19. Profiling relied on immunoSEQ multiplex PCR, and the TCRdb table lists in-frame clones only, not all of them. Counted here are fewer than 200,000 clones, 85% occurring once; the ten biggest clones make up around 8.4%. Specimen: peripheral blood. These receptors came from a woman of 80 years or more with COVID-19, enrolled during active disease. Each CDR3 is given with its conserved first and last residue. A D gene is named only where the DNA matches it firmly. Part of the rows lack a size; the others show once, few, many or a class for expanded clones.

d_gene: .
j_gene: TRBJ2-2
v_gene: TRBV5-1
abundance: few
CDR3aa: CASSLSGYTGELFF
CDR3nt: TGCGCCAGCAGCTTATCAGGGTACACCGGGGAGCTGTTTTTT

d_gene: TRBD1
j_gene: TRBJ2-2
v_gene: TRBV24-1
abundance: .
CDR3aa: CATSDLGTGDSTGELFF
CDR3nt: TGTGCCACCAGTGATTTGGGGACAGGGGATAGCACCGGGGAGCTGTTTTTT

d_gene: .
j_gene: TRBJ2-1
v_gene: TRBV3-1/TRBV3-2
abundance: .
CDR3aa: CASSHGRGDNEQFF
CDR3nt: TGTGCCAGCAGCCATGGCAGGGGCGACAATGAGCAGTTCTTC

d_gene: TRBD2
j_gene: TRBJ2-5
v_gene: TRBV5-1
abundance: .
CDR3aa: CASSLLGGQETQYF
CDR3nt: TGCGCCAGCAGCTTGTTGGGGGGGCAAGAGACCCAGTACTTC

d_gene: .
j_gene: TRBJ1-2
v_gene: TRBV28
abundance: .
CDR3aa: CASRGGYGYTF
CDR3nt: TGTGCCAGCAGGGGAGGCTATGGCTACACCTTC

d_gene: TRBD1
j_gene: TRBJ1-4
v_gene: TRBV5-1
abundance: .
CDR3aa: CASSLEGARGEKLFF
CDR3nt: TGCGCCAGCAGCCTCGAGGGGGCGCGGGGTGAAAAACTGTTTTTT

d_gene: .
j_gene: TRBJ1-6
v_gene: TRBV2
abundance: .
CDR3aa: CASSETEVALHF
CDR3nt: TGTGCCAGCAGCGAGACAGAGGTCGCCCTCCACTTT

d_gene: .
j_gene: TRBJ1-1
v_gene: TRBV28
abundance: .
CDR3aa: CASSLTGGRSEAFF
CDR3nt: TGTGCCAGCAGCCTAACGGGGGGCAGGAGTGAAGCTTTCTTT

d_gene: TRBD2
j_gene: TRBJ2-1
v_gene: TRBV19
abundance: once
CDR3aa: CASSAYASTSGVLNEQFF
CDR3nt: TGTGCCAGTAGTGCCTACGCCTCGACTAGCGGGGTCCTCAATGAGCAGTTCTTC

d_gene: TRBD2
j_gene: TRBJ2-7
v_gene: TRBV18
abundance: .
CDR3aa: CASSPRGTSGNYEQYF
CDR3nt: TGTGCCAGCTCACCCCGGGGGACTAGCGGGAATTACGAGCAGTACTTC

d_gene: TRBD1
j_gene: TRBJ1-6
v_gene: TRBV5-1
abundance: .
CDR3aa: CASSAGQGNSPLHF
CDR3nt: TGCGCCAGCAGCGCAGGACAGGGGAATTCACCCCTCCACTTT

d_gene: TRBD1
j_gene: TRBJ1-2
v_gene: TRBV12-5
abundance: .
CDR3aa: CASGLDPTGSGYTF
CDR3nt: TGTGCTAGTGGTTTGGACCCGACAGGGAGTGGCTACACCTTC

d_gene: .
j_gene: TRBJ1-1
v_gene: TRBV6-5
abundance: .
CDR3aa: CASRMGGGGNTEAFF
CDR3nt: TGTGCCAGCAGGATGGGGGGTGGGGGAAACACTGAAGCTTTCTTT

d_gene: .
j_gene: TRBJ2-7
v_gene: TRBV28
abundance: .
CDR3aa: CASSISYEQYF
CDR3nt: TGTGCCAGCAGTATCAGCTACGAGCAGTACTTC

d_gene: .
j_gene: TRBJ2-2
v_gene: TRBV5-1
abundance: .
CDR3aa: CASSPSGQTGELFF
CDR3nt: TGCGCCAGCAGCCCCTCGGGTCAAACCGGGGAGCTGTTTTTT

d_gene: .
j_gene: TRBJ1-4
v_gene: TRBV2
abundance: .
CDR3aa: CASSAIEGGVEKLFF
CDR3nt: TGTGCCAGCAGCGCAATAGAGGGTGGGGTTGAAAAACTGTTTTTT

d_gene: .
j_gene: TRBJ1-6
v_gene: TRBV27
abundance: .
CDR3aa: CASSYSLRGGNSPLHF
CDR3nt: TGTGCCAGCAGTTACAGTCTTCGGGGGGGCAATTCACCCCTCCACTTT

d_gene: .
j_gene: TRBJ1-1
v_gene: TRBV29-1
abundance: .
CDR3aa: CSVVLSPFGGAEAFF
CDR3nt: TGCAGCGTTGTTCTCTCTCCCTTTGGAGGCGCTGAAGCTTTCTTT

d_gene: TRBD2
j_gene: TRBJ2-1
v_gene: TRBV28
abundance: .
CDR3aa: CASKLAGDRDEQFF
CDR3nt: TGTGCCAGCAAGCTAGCGGGAGATAGGGATGAGCAGTTCTTC

d_gene: TRBD1
j_gene: TRBJ2-7
v_gene: TRBV6-5
abundance: .
CDR3aa: CASSSGTVKYEQYF
CDR3nt: TGTGCCAGCAGTTCCGGGACAGTGAAATACGAGCAGTACTTC

d_gene: TRBD2
j_gene: TRBJ2-4
v_gene: TRBV18
abundance: .
CDR3aa: CASSSLADQNIQYF
CDR3nt: TGTGCCAGCTCCTCACTAGCGGATCAAAACATTCAGTACTTC

d_gene: .
j_gene: TRBJ1-2
v_gene: TRBV2
abundance: .
CDR3aa: CASNTGAGAYRYTF
CDR3nt: TGTGCCAGCAACACCGGGGCAGGGGCCTATCGCTACACCTTC

d_gene: TRBD1
j_gene: TRBJ1-1
v_gene: TRBV15
abundance: .
CDR3aa: CATSIRQGNTEAFF
CDR3nt: TGTGCCACCAGCATACGACAGGGGAACACTGAAGCTTTCTTT

d_gene: TRBD2
j_gene: TRBJ2-3
v_gene: TRBV11-3
abundance: .
CDR3aa: CASSLAGGTRGTQYF
CDR3nt: TGTGCCAGCAGTCTAGCGGGGGGCACCCGGGGTACGCAGTATTTT

d_gene: TRBD2
j_gene: TRBJ2-1
v_gene: TRBV9
abundance: once
CDR3aa: CASSVGLAGDPGEQFF
CDR3nt: TGTGCCAGCAGCGTAGGGCTAGCGGGAGATCCGGGTGAGCAGTTCTTC

d_gene: .
j_gene: TRBJ2-3
v_gene: TRBV5-4
abundance: .
CDR3aa: CASSLDAGLVADTQYF
CDR3nt: TGTGCCAGCAGCTTGGACGCGGGATTGGTGGCAGATACGCAGTATTTT

d_gene: TRBD2
j_gene: TRBJ2-1
v_gene: TRBV5-1
abundance: .
CDR3aa: CASRPAGLAANEQFF
CDR3nt: TGCGCCAGCAGGCCCGCGGGACTAGCGGCTAATGAGCAGTTCTTC

d_gene: TRBD1
j_gene: TRBJ2-7
v_gene: TRBV5-1
abundance: .
CDR3aa: CASTREGTEPYEQYF
CDR3nt: TGCGCCAGCACCCGCGAGGGGACAGAACCCTACGAGCAGTACTTC

d_gene: .
j_gene: TRBJ2-4
v_gene: TRBV6-1
abundance: once
CDR3aa: CASSEWGGGSAAKNIQYF
CDR3nt: TGTGCCAGCAGTGAATGGGGGGGCGGGAGCGCCGCCAAAAACATTCAGTACTTC

d_gene: TRBD2
j_gene: TRBJ2-7
v_gene: TRBV4-1
abundance: .
CDR3aa: CASSHALQTSGSGEKQYF
CDR3nt: TGCGCCAGCAGCCATGCCCTTCAGACTAGCGGGAGCGGGGAGAAGCAGTACTTC

d_gene: TRBD2
j_gene: TRBJ2-7
v_gene: TRBV4-1
abundance: few
CDR3aa: CASSLTSGSVSYEQYF
CDR3nt: TGCGCCAGCAGCCTGACTAGCGGGAGTGTCTCCTACGAGCAGTACTTC

d_gene: TRBD1
j_gene: TRBJ1-5
v_gene: TRBV12-5
abundance: .
CDR3aa: CASGRTGENQPQHF
CDR3nt: TGTGCTAGTGGTCGGACAGGGGAAAATCAGCCCCAGCATTTT

d_gene: TRBD1
j_gene: TRBJ1-3
v_gene: TRBV9
abundance: .
CDR3aa: CASSVASGQGVSGNTIYF
CDR3nt: TGTGCCAGCAGCGTAGCTTCCGGACAGGGCGTCTCTGGAAACACCATATATTTT

d_gene: .
j_gene: TRBJ1-2
v_gene: TRBV6-5
abundance: .
CDR3aa: CASSSVVRLNYGYTF
CDR3nt: TGTGCCAGCAGCTCTGTGGTGCGGTTAAACTATGGCTACACCTTC

d_gene: TRBD2
j_gene: TRBJ2-5
v_gene: TRBV7-9
abundance: .
CDR3aa: CASSPRSSGGTQYF
CDR3nt: TGTGCCAGCAGCCCCCGGTCCAGCGGGGGTACCCAGTACTTC

d_gene: .
j_gene: TRBJ1-6
v_gene: TRBV5-5
abundance: once
CDR3aa: CASSLGAGVYNSPLHF
CDR3nt: TGTGCCAGCAGCTTGGGGGCAGGGGTGTATAATTCACCCCTCCACTTT

d_gene: TRBD2
j_gene: TRBJ2-1
v_gene: TRBV5-1
abundance: .
CDR3aa: CASSGSGGASYNEQFF
CDR3nt: TGCGCCAGCAGCGGGAGCGGGGGGGCCAGCTACAATGAGCAGTTCTTC

d_gene: TRBD1
j_gene: TRBJ2-7
v_gene: TRBV2
abundance: .
CDR3aa: CASSEDRASYEQYF
CDR3nt: TGTGCCAGCAGCGAGGACAGGGCCTCCTACGAGCAGTACTTC

d_gene: .
j_gene: TRBJ1-6
v_gene: TRBV3-1/TRBV3-2
abundance: .
CDR3aa: CASSTTGSVNSPLHF
CDR3nt: TGTGCCAGCAGCACGACCGGGAGTGTTAATTCACCCCTCCACTTT

d_gene: .
j_gene: TRBJ2-1
v_gene: TRBV2
abundance: .
CDR3aa: CASSVERLKQYNEQFF
CDR3nt: TGTGCCAGCAGTGTTGAGCGGCTAAAGCAGTACAATGAGCAGTTCTTC

d_gene: .
j_gene: TRBJ2-3
v_gene: TRBV7-2
abundance: .
CDR3aa: CASSPGAYTDTQYF
CDR3nt: TGTGCCAGCAGCCCTGGGGCGTACACAGATACGCAGTATTTT

d_gene: .
j_gene: TRBJ2-7
v_gene: TRBV4-1
abundance: few
CDR3aa: CASSQIQPRLGDLDSYEQYF
CDR3nt: TGCGCCAGCAGCCAAATCCAACCAAGGTTGGGAGACCTCGACTCCTACGAGCAGTACTTC

d_gene: TRBD2
j_gene: TRBJ2-1
v_gene: TRBV5-6
abundance: .
CDR3aa: CASSFSGGSDNEQFF
CDR3nt: TGTGCCAGCAGCTTCTCGGGGGGGTCTGACAATGAGCAGTTCTTC

d_gene: .
j_gene: TRBJ1-1
v_gene: TRBV2
abundance: once
CDR3aa: CASLALNTEAFF
CDR3nt: TGTGCCAGCTTAGCCTTGAACACTGAAGCTTTCTTT

d_gene: TRBD2
j_gene: TRBJ2-7
v_gene: TRBV3-1/TRBV3-2
abundance: .
CDR3aa: CASSPTSGVSYEQYF
CDR3nt: TGTGCCAGCAGCCCAACTAGCGGGGTCTCCTACGAGCAGTACTTC

d_gene: .
j_gene: TRBJ2-5
v_gene: TRBV14
abundance: .
CDR3aa: CASSQDRRSGTQYF
CDR3nt: TGTGCCAGCAGCCAAGATCGCAGGTCAGGGACCCAGTACTTC

d_gene: TRBD1
j_gene: TRBJ1-2
v_gene: TRBV5-1
abundance: .
CDR3aa: CASSLGSGGGYTF
CDR3nt: TGCGCCAGCAGCTTGGGATCAGGGGGTGGCTACACCTTC

d_gene: .
j_gene: TRBJ2-5
v_gene: TRBV7-6
abundance: .
CDR3aa: CASSSPSRGETQYF
CDR3nt: TGTGCCAGCAGCTCACCCTCTAGGGGAGAGACCCAGTACTTC